Sequencing of this T cell receptor beta chain was carried out in a study of CD8 T cells in Susac syndrome (dated by TCRdb to about 2019). Turning to the overall study: Whether CD8+ T cell activation and differentiation in Susac syndrome was antigen driven was tested using repertoire sequencing.

This clonotype was seen just once. The specificity of this receptor is unknown. No much larger clone is present one base from it, and per-base qualities are unavailable. One read alone provides weak support. High-throughput TCR beta sequencing profiled peripheral blood CD8+ and CD4+ T cells from healthy donors, Susac syndrome patients and multiple sclerosis patients. Treatment-naive patients with stable or active relapsing-remitting disease fulfilling revised McDonald criteria were used as multiple sclerosis controls. CD8+ TEMRA cells were enriched by FACS, while bulk CD8+ and CD4+ T cells were purified by magnetic negative isolation. Blood was collected in EDTA tubes and processed within 24 hours, with PBMCs isolated through density gradient centrifugation. PBMCs intended for TCR sequencing were cryopreserved in liquid nitrogen and thawed later in a water bath at 37 degrees C. A purity of at least 90% was achieved for sorted or isolated CD4+, CD8+ and CD8+ TEMRA cells.

Reading from cysteine to phenylalanine, the CDR3 counts 13 amino acids. The read is trimmed to its CDR3 DNA, 39 bases read in frame from base 1. The V end gives up 5 bases and the J end 2 bases, leaving 0 bases in the junction not matched to a gene. The germline V gene sets CDR1 to KGHSH and CDR2 to LQKENI. RNA was extracted with the RNeasy kit and 0.5 to 1 ug was reverse transcribed using random hexamers. The immunoSEQ multiplex PCR assay, covering 54 Vbeta and 13 Jbeta segments, was used to amplify TCR beta CDR3 regions. PCR amplification bias was corrected by using a synthetic template baseline for primer optimization and computational correction. In the authors' own workflow: Only productive sequences were kept, with reads annotated to V, D and J genes according to IMGT and analyzed in immunoSEQ Analyzer. Clonality was computed as one minus Shannon entropy normalized by log2 of the number of productive unique sequences. Public and private clones were assessed among the 100 most prevalent clones of each patient and control. A clone was defined as Susac-specific if it was absent from the healthy and MS cohorts, from roughly 990 published viral clones and from other ImmuneACCESS disease sequences. TCRdb itself trimmed the public reads at Q25 with fastp, ran MiXCR and retained productive beta chains. A single entry per CDR3 protein holds the most common genes and DNA from its merged rows. TCRdb, rather than the study authors, made the V and J calls. In all, the sample holds some 200,000 distinct CDR3 sequences, and roughly 96% of those were seen once. Roughly 0.094% of the sample belongs to the ten largest clones.

Results and caveats for the whole study, not just this receptor: The TCR sequencing and HLA analysis was acknowledged to have included a relatively small number of individuals.

The receptor was isolated from a human donor with multiple sclerosis. Recombination connected TRBV18 to TRBJ1-5; TRBD1 aligns with 7 central bases. The specimen was CD4+ T cells from PBMCs. The sequence in DNA is TGTGCCAGCTCAACAGGGGGCAATCAGCCCCAGCATTTT. This sequence encodes CASSTGGNQPQHF.